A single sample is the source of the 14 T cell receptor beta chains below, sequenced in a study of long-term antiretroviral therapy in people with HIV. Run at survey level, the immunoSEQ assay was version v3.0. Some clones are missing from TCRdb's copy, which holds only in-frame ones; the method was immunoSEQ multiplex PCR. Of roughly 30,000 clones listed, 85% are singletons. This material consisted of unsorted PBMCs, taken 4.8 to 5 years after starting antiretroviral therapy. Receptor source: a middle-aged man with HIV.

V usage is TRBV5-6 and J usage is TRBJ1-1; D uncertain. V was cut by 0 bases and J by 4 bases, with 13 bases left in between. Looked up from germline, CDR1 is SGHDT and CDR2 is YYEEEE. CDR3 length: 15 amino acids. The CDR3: CASSLDLNGGTEAFF. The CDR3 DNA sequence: TGTGCCAGCAGCTTGGACCTAAACGGCGGCACTGAAGCTTTCTTT.

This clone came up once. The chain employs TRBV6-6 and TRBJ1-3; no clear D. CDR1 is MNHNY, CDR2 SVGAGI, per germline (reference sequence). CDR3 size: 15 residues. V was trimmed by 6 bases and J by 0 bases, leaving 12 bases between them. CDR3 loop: CASRTSMSSGNTIYF. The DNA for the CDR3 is TGTGCCAGCAGGACCTCGATGAGCTCTGGAAACACCATATATTTT.

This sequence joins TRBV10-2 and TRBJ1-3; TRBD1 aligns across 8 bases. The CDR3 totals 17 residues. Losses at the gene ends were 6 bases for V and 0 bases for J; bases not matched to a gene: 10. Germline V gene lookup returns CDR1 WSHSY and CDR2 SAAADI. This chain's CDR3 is CASRHGGQALSGNTIYF. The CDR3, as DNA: TGCGCCAGCAGGCATGGGGGACAGGCACTCTCTGGAAACACCATATATTTT.

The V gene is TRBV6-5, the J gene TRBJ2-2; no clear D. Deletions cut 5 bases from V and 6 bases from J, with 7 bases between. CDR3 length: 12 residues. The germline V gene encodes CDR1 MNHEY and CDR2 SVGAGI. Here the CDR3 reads CASSGDPGELFF. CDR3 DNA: TGTGCCAGCAGTGGCGACCCCGGGGAGCTGTTTTTT.

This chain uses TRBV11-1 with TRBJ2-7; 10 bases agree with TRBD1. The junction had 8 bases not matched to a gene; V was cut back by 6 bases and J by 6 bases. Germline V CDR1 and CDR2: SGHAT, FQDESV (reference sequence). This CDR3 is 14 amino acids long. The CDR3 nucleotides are TGTGCCAGCAGTACCGGGACAGGGGAGGGCGAGCAGTACTTC. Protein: CASSTGTGEGEQYF.

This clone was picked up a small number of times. The CDR3 reads CASTLYGYNEQFF. The CDR3 coding sequence is TGTGCCAGCACCTTGTACGGATACAATGAGCAGTTCTTC. The chain carries TRBV7-2 and TRBJ2-1; D remains ambiguous. Germline V gene lookup returns CDR1 SGHTA and CDR2 FQGNSA. V was clipped by 7 bases and J by 4 bases, with 11 bases between them. This CDR3 has 13 amino acids.

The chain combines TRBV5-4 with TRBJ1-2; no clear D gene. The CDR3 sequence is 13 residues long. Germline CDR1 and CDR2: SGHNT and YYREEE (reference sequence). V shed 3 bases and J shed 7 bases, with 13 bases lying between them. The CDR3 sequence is CASSYIEGAGYTF. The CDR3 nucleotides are TGTGCCAGCAGCTACATAGAGGGAGCTGGCTACACCTTC.

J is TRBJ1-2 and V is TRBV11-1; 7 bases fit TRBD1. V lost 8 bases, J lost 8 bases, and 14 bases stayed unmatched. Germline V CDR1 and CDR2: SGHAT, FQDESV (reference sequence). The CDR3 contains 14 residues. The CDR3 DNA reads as TGTGCCAGCGCCCGAGGGGACAGAGTCTCCGGCTACACCTTC. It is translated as CASARGDRVSGYTF.

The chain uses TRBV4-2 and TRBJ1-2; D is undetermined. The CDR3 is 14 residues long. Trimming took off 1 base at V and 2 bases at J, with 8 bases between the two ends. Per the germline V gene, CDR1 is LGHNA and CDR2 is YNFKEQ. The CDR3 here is CASSQVLNNYGYTF. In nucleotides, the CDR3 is TGTGCCAGCAGCCAAGTTCTTAACAACTATGGCTACACCTTC.

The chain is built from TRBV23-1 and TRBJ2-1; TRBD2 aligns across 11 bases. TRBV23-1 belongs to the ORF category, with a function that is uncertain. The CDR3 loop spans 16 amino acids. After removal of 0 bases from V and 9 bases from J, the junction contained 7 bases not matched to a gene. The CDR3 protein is CASSQSLLAGVAEQFF. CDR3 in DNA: TGCGCCAGCAGTCAATCGTTACTAGCGGGAGTGGCTGAGCAGTTCTTC.

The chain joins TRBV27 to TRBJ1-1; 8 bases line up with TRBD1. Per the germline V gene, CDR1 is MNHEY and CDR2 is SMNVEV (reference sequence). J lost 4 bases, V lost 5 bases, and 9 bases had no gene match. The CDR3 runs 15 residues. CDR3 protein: CASSPHRGGATEAFF. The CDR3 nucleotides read TGTGCCAGCAGTCCTCACAGGGGGGGGGCCACTGAAGCTTTCTTT.

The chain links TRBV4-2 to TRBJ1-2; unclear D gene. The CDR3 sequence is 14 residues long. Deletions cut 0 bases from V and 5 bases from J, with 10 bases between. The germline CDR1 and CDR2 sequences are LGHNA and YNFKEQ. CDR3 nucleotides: TGTGCCAGCAGCCAAGAGGGAGTTCGTTATGGCTACACCTTC. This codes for CASSQEGVRYGYTF.

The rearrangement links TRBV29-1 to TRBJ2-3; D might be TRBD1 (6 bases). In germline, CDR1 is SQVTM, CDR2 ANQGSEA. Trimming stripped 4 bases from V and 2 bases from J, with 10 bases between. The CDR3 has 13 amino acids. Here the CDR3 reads CSVAGQYTDTQYF. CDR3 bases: TGCAGCGTTGCCGGACAGTACACAGATACGCAGTATTTT.

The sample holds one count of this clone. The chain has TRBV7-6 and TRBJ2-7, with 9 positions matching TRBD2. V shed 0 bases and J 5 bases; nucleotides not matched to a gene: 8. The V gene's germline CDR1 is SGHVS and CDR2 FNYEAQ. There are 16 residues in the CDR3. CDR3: CASSLAGGRAVHEQYF. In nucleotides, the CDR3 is TGTGCCAGCAGCTTAGCAGGCGGGAGGGCGGTCCACGAGCAGTACTTC.